This T cell receptor (beta chain) was identified in a study of human T cells and chemical hapten exposure. Background on the study: Sensitization employed 2% DPC on about 2 cm by about 2 cm of upper inner arm skin.

Stated time point: patch test 2, 6 weeks after DPC sensitization. Regarding treatment: therapeutic diphenylcyclopropenone sensitization with weekly scalp DPC. Participating donors were patients with alopecia, aged 18 to 70 years, considered appropriate candidates for DPC. V gave up 6 bases and J gave up 7 bases; unmatched junction bases: 7. CDR3 length equals 15 residues. The germline CDR1 and CDR2 sequences are LGHNA and YSLEER. This clonotype was picked up many times. No antigen is known for it. The study, taken as a whole, reports: Compared with pre-sensitization or healthy control sets, expanded TCRs clustered more.

Individual cDNA molecules each carried unique molecular identifiers attached by the library. MiXCR, run by TCRdb on the RACE reads, gives a single entry per CDR3 protein. Altogether 350,000 to 400,000 distinct CDR3 sequences are present, roughly 6.3% being singletons, with the ten largest covering roughly 5.4%. The input for sequencing was whole blood, taken in connection with sensitization to the hapten diphenylcyclopropenone (DPC). This clonotype was obtained from a woman between 18 and 29 years old with alopecia areata. Some clones in this sample may be carry-over from other donors' samples. The gene calls are TRBV4-3 and TRBJ2-1, with 12 bases aligning to TRBD2. CDR3 amino acids: CASSRTSGDYNEQFF. CDR3 coding DNA: TGCGCCAGCAGTCGGACTAGCGGGGATTATAATGAGCAGTTCTTC.